What follows are 23 T cell receptor beta chains derived from one specimen sequenced in a study of T cell changes during pregnancy in multiple sclerosis. Assay: immunoSEQ multiplex PCR; the TCRdb copy retains only in-frame clones and omits some. Among 30,000 to 45,000 clones listed, 90% were seen once. The sequencing here drew on CD4+ T cells from peripheral blood mononuclear cells, taken in the third trimester of pregnancy. The receptors were gathered from a female donor with multiple sclerosis, enrolled in a pregnancy study.

This chain links TRBV7-2 with TRBJ2-7, with a weak D call TRBD2 (6 bases). V was shortened by 4 bases and J by 0 bases, with 13 bases between the two germline ends. CDR1 and CDR2 (germline): SGHTA, FQGNSA. CDR3 length equals 15 residues. CDR3 sequence reads: CASSSRLVSSYEQYF. The CDR3 DNA reads as TGTGCCAGCAGCTCGCGACTAGTGAGCTCCTACGAGCAGTACTTC.

The rearrangement joins TRBV19 to TRBJ2-7; tentative D call: TRBD2 (6 bases). The CDR3 covers 14 residues. V gave up 3 bases and J gave up 5 bases, with 14 bases separating them. Germline V gives CDR1 LNHDA, CDR2 SQIVND (reference sequence). The DNA for the CDR3 is TGTGCCAGTAGTATCAGGACTAAGGGTGACGAGCAGTACTTC. It is translated as CASSIRTKGDEQYF. Together with reference TRBV19 and TRBJ2-7, the CDR3 gives the full variable domain: DGGITQSPKYLFRKEGQNVTLSCEQNLNHDAMYWYRQDPGQGLRLIYYSQIVNDFQKGDIAEGYSVSREKKESFPLTVTSAQKNPTAFYLCASSIRTKGDEQYFGPGTRLTVT.

V is TRBV11-2 and J is TRBJ2-3; D is ambiguous. V lost 2 bases to trimming and J lost 4 bases, with 13 bases between them. CDR1 and CDR2 (germline): SGHAT, FQNNGV. The CDR3 runs 15 residues. CDR3 coding DNA: TGTGCCAGCAGCTTAATGGTACGAAGAGCAGATACGCAGTATTTT. It specifies CASSLMVRRADTQYF.

This clone was observed a handful of times. The chain carries TRBV14 and TRBJ2-5; D may be TRBD2 (5 bases). The CDR3 is made up of 14 amino acids. The V and J ends lost 1 base and 7 bases respectively, with 13 bases between them. Germline V gene data show CDR1 as SGHDN and CDR2 as FVKESK. The CDR3 protein is CASSQGTGMATQYF. The CDR3 region has the DNA TGTGCCAGCAGCCAAGGGACGGGAATGGCGACCCAGTACTTC.

V and J are TRBV7-8 and TRBJ2-7; 12 nucleotides align to TRBD2. The CDR3 contains 19 residues. Germline values: CDR1 SGHVS, CDR2 FQNEAQ. V was pared by 3 bases and J by 3 bases, with 15 bases of the junction left unmatched. CDR3 protein: CASSLIQGGGLAGSYEQYF. In DNA form, the CDR3 reads TGTGCCAGCAGCTTGATTCAAGGGGGCGGACTAGCGGGGAGCTACGAGCAGTACTTC.

The chain links TRBV6-5 to TRBJ1-2; TRBD1 matches at 8 bases. Germline V gene lookup returns CDR1 MNHEY and CDR2 SVGAGI. V was clipped by 5 bases and J by 3 bases; unmatched bases: 5. The CDR3 runs 14 residues. CDR3 nucleotides: TGTGCCAGCAGTCCCCGGACAGGGCACTATGGCTACACCTTC. Translation gives CASSPRTGHYGYTF.

The V gene is TRBV18, the J gene TRBJ2-7; D is uncertain. V was pared by 0 bases and J by 5 bases, with 8 bases between. The CDR3 totals 13 residues. Germline CDR1 reads KGHSH; CDR2 reads LQKENI. This CDR3 is CASSPPGRNEQYF. The CDR3 DNA is TGTGCCAGCTCACCACCCGGCAGGAACGAGCAGTACTTC.

The rearrangement links TRBV9 to TRBJ1-3, with D possibly matching TRBD1 (5 bases). V lost 3 bases and J lost 1, with 11 bases in between. CDR3 length: 15 residues. From germline, CDR1 is SGDLS and CDR2 YYNGEE. Written as DNA, the CDR3 is TGTGCCAGCAGCGGCAGGGCTGGGTCTGGAAACACCATATATTTT. Protein: CASSGRAGSGNTIYF.

The rearrangement uses TRBV19 and TRBJ2-3; a possible D gene is TRBD2 (6 bases). The CDR3 consists of 14 residues. V lost 7 bases and J 0 bases, leaving 11 bases between the germline ends. Germline values: CDR1 LNHDA, CDR2 SQIVND (reference sequence). The DNA for the CDR3 is TGTGCCAGTAATTGGGACTTTAGCACAGATACGCAGTATTTT. Protein product: CASNWDFSTDTQYF. Filled out from reference TRBV19 and TRBJ2-3, the complete variable domain reads DGGITQSPKYLFRKEGQNVTLSCEQNLNHDAMYWYRQDPGQGLRLIYYSQIVNDFQKGDIAEGYSVSREKKESFPLTVTSAQKNPTAFYLCASNWDFSTDTQYFGPGTRLTVL.

This chain joins TRBV27 and TRBJ2-7; D possibly corresponds to TRBD2 (6 bases). Germline V gives CDR1 MNHEY, CDR2 SMNVEV (reference sequence). The CDR3 sequence is 13 residues long. V shed 2 bases and J shed 2 bases, with 7 bases lying between them. The DNA for the CDR3 is TGTGCCAGCAGTTTAAGACTAGCCTACGAGCAGTACTTC. The encoded protein is CASSLRLAYEQYF.

The V and J genes are TRBV16 and TRBJ1-3; TRBD1 aligns across 8 bases. V shed 5 bases and J 3 bases; nucleotides not matched to a gene: 3. Per germline, CDR1 KGHSY and CDR2 FQNENV. The CDR3 is 14 amino acids. The CDR3 is CASSGQGSGNTIYF. The CDR3 DNA sequence: TGTGCCAGCAGCGGACAGGGAAGTGGAAACACCATATATTTT.

The chain joins TRBV5-1 to TRBJ2-5, with TRBD1 identical over 8 bases. The CDR3 consists of 13 residues. V dropped 5 bases and J dropped 1; count of bases not matched to a gene: 1. CDR1 and CDR2 from the germline V gene are SGHRS and YFSETQ. The CDR3 coding sequence is TGCGCCAGCAGGGACAGGGCCCAAGAGACCCAGTACTTC. Translation: CASRDRAQETQYF.

The chain carries TRBV4-2 and TRBJ2-2, with unresolved D. This CDR3 comprises 15 residues. Germline V gene lookup returns CDR1 LGHNA and CDR2 YNFKEQ. V lost 1 base and J lost 4, with 10 bases in between. CDR3 coding DNA: TGTGCCAGCAGCCAAGTTACGGGTGGCACCGGGGAGCTGTTTTTT. Translation: CASSQVTGGTGELFF.

The CDR3, as DNA: TGCGCCAGCAGCACGGCGGGCGGTCTACAAGAGACCCAGTACTTC. This sequence encodes CASSTAGGLQETQYF. The chain carries TRBV5-1 and TRBJ2-5; possible D gene TRBD2, 5 bases. Trimming took off 4 bases at V and 2 bases at J, with 15 bases between the two ends. Germline assignment: CDR1 SGHRS and CDR2 YFSETQ. CDR3 length: 15 residues.

J is TRBJ2-3 and V is TRBV7-8, with D possibly matching TRBD1 (5 bases). CDR3 size: 18 residues. The germline CDR1 and CDR2 sequences are SGHVS and FQNEAQ. V dropped 5 bases and J dropped 3 bases, with 24 bases sitting between them. The CDR3 DNA follows: TGTGCCAGCAGCAGAATGGTGCAGGGTCTAGGGGATACAGATACGCAGTATTTT. Translation: CASSRMVQGLGDTDTQYF.

The gene calls are TRBV4-1 and TRBJ2-1; TRBD2 agrees at 13 bases. V shed 4 bases, J shed 8 bases, and the junction held 8 bases outside the gene matches. The CDR3 runs to 16 residues. Germline CDR1 is MGHRA and CDR2 is YSYEKL. CDR3 nucleotides: TGCGCCAGCAGCCCATCCGGGACTAGCGGGATCGATGAGCAGTTCTTC. As protein: CASSPSGTSGIDEQFF.

The chain is built from TRBV5-1 and TRBJ2-3; D perhaps matches TRBD2 (5 bases). CDR3 size: 15 residues. CDR1 is SGHRS, CDR2 YFSETQ, per germline. Trimming stripped 1 base from V and 1 base from J, with 10 bases between. CDR3: CASSLLGRGTDTQYF. The CDR3 DNA follows: TGCGCCAGCAGCTTGTTGGGGAGAGGCACAGATACGCAGTATTTT. The full variable domain, with the rest looked up from reference TRBV5-1 and TRBJ2-3, is KAGVTQTPRYLIKTRGQQVTLSCSPISGHRSVSWYQQTPGQGLQFLFEYFSETQRNKGNFPGRFSGRQFSNSRSEMNVSTLELGDSALYLCASSLLGRGTDTQYFGPGTRLTVL.

CDR3 region: CASSLLAGPIYEQYF. CDR3 DNA: TGTGCCAGCAGCTTGTTGGCGGGGCCCATCTACGAGCAGTACTTC. This sequence joins TRBV5-5 and TRBJ2-7, with D possibly TRBD2 on 6 matching bases. The CDR3 runs 15 residues. Germline-derived CDR1 and CDR2 are SGHKS and YYEKEE (reference sequence). The V end lost 1 base, the J end lost 3 bases, and 14 bases lay between the germline ends.

CDR3 DNA sequence: TGTGCTAGTGGTTTGGTACGCCCCCTAGCGGCTCACAATGAGCAGTTCTTC. Encoded protein: CASGLVRPLAAHNEQFF. The chain joins TRBV12-5 to TRBJ2-1; 7 nucleotides align to TRBD2. Trimming cost V 0 bases and J 5 bases; bases outside gene matches: 10. Germline V gene sequence: CDR1 LGHNT, CDR2 FRNRAP. There are 17 residues in the CDR3.

The chain couples TRBV5-1 to TRBJ2-6; D gene unclear. The V gene lost 0 bases and the J gene lost 0 bases, with 13 bases spanning the gap. The CDR3 runs 18 residues. The V gene's germline CDR1 is SGHRS and CDR2 YFSETQ. The CDR3 nucleotides read TGCGCCAGCAGCTTGGGAGGCGGTTCAACCTCTGGGGCCAACGTCCTGACTTTC. Translation: CASSLGGGSTSGANVLTF.

This sequence joins TRBV4-1 and TRBJ2-7; 10 nucleotides line up with TRBD1. The J segment lost 3 bases and the V segment lost 4 bases, leaving 12 bases of the junction unmatched. The CDR3 sequence is 17 residues long. The V gene's germline CDR1 is MGHRA and CDR2 YSYEKL. For the CDR3, the DNA is TGCGCCAGCAGCCCCTTTGGGACAGGGGTTTTGGGCTACGAGCAGTACTTC. Its protein is CASSPFGTGVLGYEQYF.

This clone was detected once. The rearrangement joins TRBV6-6 to TRBJ2-1, with 8 bases fitting TRBD2. CDR3 length: 12 residues. With V trimmed by 4 bases and J by 15 bases, 8 bases remained unmatched. Germline loops: CDR1 MNHNY, CDR2 SVGAGI (reference sequence). CDR3 bases: TGTGCCAGCAGTTCTAGAGCGGGAGAGGCGTTCTTC. It is translated as CASSSRAGEAFF.

V usage is TRBV19 and J usage is TRBJ2-3; no firm D call. Germline loops: CDR1 LNHDA, CDR2 SQIVND (reference sequence). The V gene lost 2 bases and the J gene lost 7 bases, with 7 bases spanning the gap. The CDR3 has 12 amino acids. CDR3 amino acids: CASSIQDNTQYF. The CDR3 nucleotides are TGTGCCAGTAGTATACAGGATAATACGCAGTATTTT.